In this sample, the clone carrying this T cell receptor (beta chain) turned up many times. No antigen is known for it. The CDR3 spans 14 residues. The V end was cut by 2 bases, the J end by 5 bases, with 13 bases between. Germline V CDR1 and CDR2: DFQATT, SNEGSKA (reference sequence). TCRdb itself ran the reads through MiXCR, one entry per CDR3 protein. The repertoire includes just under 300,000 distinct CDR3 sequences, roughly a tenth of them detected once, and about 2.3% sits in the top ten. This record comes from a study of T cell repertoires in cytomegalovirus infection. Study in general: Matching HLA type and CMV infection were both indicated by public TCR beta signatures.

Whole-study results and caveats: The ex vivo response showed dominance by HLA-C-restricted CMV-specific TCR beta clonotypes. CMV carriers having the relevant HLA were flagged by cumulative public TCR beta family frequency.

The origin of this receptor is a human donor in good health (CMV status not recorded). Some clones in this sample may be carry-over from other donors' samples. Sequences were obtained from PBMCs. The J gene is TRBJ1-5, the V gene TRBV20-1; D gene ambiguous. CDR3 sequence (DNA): TGCAGTGCTAGATCCCAATGGCCCTATCAGCCCCAGCATTTT. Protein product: CSARSQWPYQPQHF.